Shown below are 14 T cell receptor beta chains from a single sample sequenced in a study of blood T cell repertoires in COVID-19. Assay used: immunoSEQ multiplex PCR; TCRdb lists only in-frame clones, some missing. The sample has hundreds of thousands of clones, about 86% seen once. Input material: peripheral blood. These receptors came from a woman between 70 and 85 years old with COVID-19, enrolled during active disease.

This rearrangement joins TRBV5-1 to TRBJ2-3; 7 positions match TRBD2. This CDR3 has 17 residues. With V trimmed by 1 base and J by 4 bases, 12 bases remained unmatched. CDR1 and CDR2 from the germline V gene are SGHRS and YFSETQ. CDR3 nucleotide sequence: TGCGCCAGCAGCTTGCCTCCCGGGCGGGGGAATGCAGATACGCAGTATTTT. This codes for CASSLPPGRGNADTQYF. Full variable domain (outside the CDR3, taken from reference TRBV5-1 and TRBJ2-3): KAGVTQTPRYLIKTRGQQVTLSCSPISGHRSVSWYQQTPGQGLQFLFEYFSETQRNKGNFPGRFSGRQFSNSRSEMNVSTLELGDSALYLCASSLPPGRGNADTQYFGPGTRLTVL.

The chain is built from TRBV3-1 (or the pseudogene TRBV3-2) and TRBJ1-5; no clear D gene. Germline V lookup: CDR1 LGHDT, CDR2 YNNKEL (reference sequence). Trimming removed 0 bases from V and 4 bases from J, with 10 bases in between. This CDR3 has 15 amino acids. The CDR3 DNA follows: TGTGCCAGCAGCCAAGAAATCGGAGGAAATCAGCCCCAGCATTTT. It yields the protein CASSQEIGGNQPQHF.

The chain recombines TRBV4-2 with TRBJ2-7, with 16 nucleotides matching TRBD2. With V trimmed by 4 bases and J by 3 bases, 12 bases remained unmatched. The CDR3 is made up of 19 amino acids. Germline CDR1 reads LGHNA; CDR2 reads YNFKEQ. CDR3 region: CASSLTPGTSGGAVYEQYF. The CDR3 nucleotides read TGTGCCAGCAGCCTTACACCCGGGACTAGCGGGGGGGCAGTCTACGAGCAGTACTTC.

The CDR3 protein is CASSNRRGTEETQYF. For the CDR3, the DNA is TGTGCCAGCAGTAACAGGCGGGGGACCGAAGAGACCCAGTACTTC. The chain employs TRBV13 and TRBJ2-5; 7 nucleotides agree with TRBD2. The CDR3 sequence is 15 residues long. Germline CDR1 PRHDT, CDR2 FYEKMQ (reference sequence). The J segment lost 3 bases and the V segment lost 6 bases, leaving 10 bases of the junction unmatched.

CDR3 amino acids: CASSSTGLHMNTEAFF. As DNA, the CDR3 is TGTGCCAGCAGCTCGACAGGACTTCATATGAACACTGAAGCTTTCTTT. The chain carries TRBV11-1 and TRBJ1-1; D possibly corresponds to TRBD1 (6 bases). Trimming left V 4 bases short and J 0 bases short, with 15 bases between. The CDR3 sequence is 16 residues long. Germline V CDR1 and CDR2: SGHAT, FQDESV (reference sequence).

This chain connects TRBV7-3 to TRBJ2-7, with 9 nucleotides matching TRBD1. The V segment lost 4 bases and the J segment 4 bases; nucleotides outside the gene matches: 5. CDR1 and CDR2 from the germline V gene are SGHTA and FQGTGA. The CDR3 spans 14 residues. The CDR3 protein is CASSYGTGSYEQYF. In nucleotides, the CDR3 is TGTGCCAGCAGCTATGGGACAGGGTCGTACGAGCAGTACTTC. Looking up the rest from reference TRBV7-3 and TRBJ2-7 gives the full variable domain: GAGVSQTPSNKVTEKGKYVELRCDPISGHTALYWYRQSLGQGPEFLIYFQGTGAADDSGLPNDRFFAVRPEGSVSTLKIQRTERGDSAVYLCASSYGTGSYEQYFGPGTRLTVT.

The chain employs TRBV5-6 and TRBJ2-3; D ambiguous. The CDR3 sequence is 16 residues long. The germline CDR1 and CDR2 sequences are SGHDT and YYEEEE. Trimming cost V 4 bases and J 1 base, with 16 bases left between them. This CDR3 reads CASSDPPTAGTDTQYF. In DNA, the CDR3 is TGTGCCAGCAGCGACCCTCCAACGGCGGGCACAGATACGCAGTATTTT. Based on the CDR3 plus reference TRBV5-6 and TRBJ2-3, the full variable domain is DAGVTQSPTHLIKTRGQQVTLRCSPKSGHDTVSWYQQALGQGPQFIFQYYEEEERQRGNFPDRFSGHQFPNYSSELNVNALLLGDSALYLCASSDPPTAGTDTQYFGPGTRLTVL.

The gene calls are TRBV4-1 and TRBJ1-6; a weak D match, TRBD1 (6 bases). CDR3 size: 16 residues. Germline values: CDR1 MGHRA, CDR2 YSYEKL. The V end lost 0 bases, the J end lost 8 bases, and 14 bases lay between the germline ends. Here the CDR3 reads CASSQELRGGYSPLHF. The CDR3 nucleotides read TGCGCCAGCAGCCAAGAGTTAAGGGGGGGTTATTCACCCCTCCACTTT.

The chain recombines TRBV11-1 with TRBJ2-7, with TRBD1 identical over 11 bases. Germline CDR1 is SGHAT and CDR2 is FQDESV (reference sequence). The CDR3 sequence is 15 residues long. The ends lost 2 bases at V and 4 bases at J; junction bases unmatched: 4. CDR3 sequence reads: CASSLTGTGGYEQYF. CDR3 nucleotides: TGTGCCAGCAGCTTAACCGGGACAGGGGGTTACGAGCAGTACTTC.

This chain joins TRBV5-6 and TRBJ1-2, with 7 bases identical to TRBD1. V gave up 0 bases and J gave up 2 bases; unmatched junction bases: 4. Per the germline V gene, CDR1 is SGHDT and CDR2 is YYEEEE. This CDR3 region has 15 residues. In DNA form, the CDR3 reads TGTGCCAGCAGCTTGGAACAGGGGCGGAACTATGGCTACACCTTC. Translation: CASSLEQGRNYGYTF.

This chain uses TRBV5-1 with TRBJ2-7; TRBD1 aligns across 7 bases. This CDR3 is built from 16 residues. In germline, CDR1 is SGHRS, CDR2 YFSETQ. Germline trimming cut 0 bases from V and 0 bases from J; bases unmatched to any gene: 6. CDR3 coding DNA: TGCGCCAGCAGCTTGGATGGGACAGCGAGCTCCTACGAGCAGTACTTC. Amino acids: CASSLDGTASSYEQYF.

V usage is TRBV11-3 and J usage is TRBJ1-3; D uncertain. Germline loops: CDR1 SGHNT, CDR2 YENEEA. The V end was cut by 2 bases, the J end by 4 bases, with 6 bases between. This CDR3 comprises 13 residues. The CDR3 protein is CASSLFTGNTIYF. The CDR3 bases are TGTGCCAGCAGCTTATTTACAGGAAACACCATATATTTT.

The CDR3 nucleotides are TGTGCCAGTCGGGCGTGGGCAGGGAGGAACGAGCAGTACTTC. Encoded protein: CASRAWAGRNEQYF. The V call is TRBV19, the J call TRBJ2-7, with D possibly matching TRBD2 (6 bases). In germline, CDR1 is LNHDA, CDR2 SQIVND (reference sequence). Between the trimmed V and J ends, which lost 8 bases and 5 bases, there was a span of 19 bases. This CDR3 is 14 amino acids long.

This clone has only one observation. This sequence joins TRBV27 and TRBJ2-3; 11 bases are shared with TRBD1. Germline assignment: CDR1 MNHEY and CDR2 SMNVEV (reference sequence). V was pared by 7 bases and J by 2 bases, with 5 bases of the junction left unmatched. The CDR3 is made up of 15 amino acids. The CDR3 DNA sequence: TGTGCCAGCAATTCGGACAGGGGGCACACAGATACGCAGTATTTT. Protein product: CASNSDRGHTDTQYF.